This T cell receptor (beta chain) was documented in a study of blood T cell repertoires in COVID-19. As for the study in general: T cells, B-cell-depleted T cells, or PBMCs supplied cDNA or gDNA.

The germline V gene encodes CDR1 LGHNA and CDR2 YNFKEQ. The J segment lost 3 bases and the V segment lost 2 bases, leaving 11 bases of the junction unmatched. The CDR3 is 18 residues long. Repertoires were generated with immunoSEQ multiplex PCR, while TCRdb's copy carries only in-frame clones and drops some. The sample gives approximately 190,000 clones, almost 85% of which show up once; 4% to 6% is in the top ten. The chain recombines TRBV4-2 with TRBJ2-3, with 10 nucleotides matching TRBD2. The source is an older woman with active or convalescent COVID-19. What was sequenced was peripheral blood. CDR3 nucleotides: TGTGCCAGCAGCCAACCAGCTGCTAGCGGGAGTTGGACAGATACGCAGTATTTT. Amino acid sequence: CASSQPAASGSWTDTQYF.